This T cell receptor (beta chain) was sequenced for a study of OX40 agonist ivuxolimab in advanced cancers. Study results and limitations: Undetermined was the antigen specificity of the expanded peripheral T cells. At doses 0.1 to 3.0 mg/kg, CD4+ and CD8+ clones expanded.

About this clone: The antigen is unknown.

Method: immunoSEQ multiplex PCR; TCRdb's copy keeps in-frame clones and lacks some. The table shows over 100,000 clones, with 90% occurring only once. After removal of 1 base from V and 8 bases from J, the junction contained 5 bases not matched to a gene. The CDR3 consists of 15 residues. Germline values: CDR1 MDHEN, CDR2 SYDVKM. The TCR was taken from an adult with an advanced solid tumor such as melanoma, head and neck, liver or kidney cancer. The chain combines TRBV28 with TRBJ1-4; TRBD1 matches at 9 bases. Specimen: CD4+ or CD8+ T cells sorted from blood, collected in a trial of the OX40 agonist ivuxolimab. The DNA of the CDR3 is TGTGCCAGCAGTTTATCAGGGACAGGGAAGGAAAAACTGTTTTTT. It translates to CASSLSGTGKEKLFF.